This is a list of T cell receptor beta chains from one sample in a study of cytomegalovirus exposure and HLA in healthy donors. Profiling relied on immunoSEQ multiplex PCR, and the TCRdb table lists in-frame clones only, not all of them. The sample consists of around 120,000 clones, 79% of them appearing once. The specimen sequenced was PBMCs. These TCRs come from a young man in good health and CMV-seronegative. CDR3s include the opening cysteine and the closing phenylalanine or tryptophan. Fields, in order: D gene, V gene, clone size, J gene, CDR3 length, CDR3 DNA, CDR3 protein. A D gene is named only where the DNA matches it firmly. Where a row states a size, it is once, few, many or the class of an expanded clone; other rows omit it.

-	TRBV5-6	-	TRBJ1-4	12	TGTGCCAGCAGCTTAGTAGAAGAAAAACTGTTTTTT	CASSLVEEKLFF
TRBD1	TRBV9	-	TRBJ2-2	16	TGTGCCAGCAGCGTAGGGACAGGGGTTAAATCCGGGGAGCTGTTTTTT	CASSVGTGVKSGELFF
TRBD2	TRBV19	-	TRBJ2-3	17	TGTGCCAGTAGTTTCGATAAGGGACTAGCGGGAGCAGATACGCAGTATTTT	CASSFDKGLAGADTQYF
-	TRBV28	-	TRBJ2-7	14	TGTGCCAGCATCCAGGGGGGAGGCCGCTACGAGCAGTACTTC	CASIQGGGRYEQYF
-	TRBV6-4	once	TRBJ2-5	14	TGTGCCAGCAGTCCACAGGCTACCCAGGGGACCCAGTACTTC	CASSPQATQGTQYF
-	TRBV5-1	-	TRBJ1-2	13	TGCGCCAGCAGCTTGGCAGTTACCTATGGCTACACCTTC	CASSLAVTYGYTF
TRBD2	TRBV30	-	TRBJ2-1	13	TGTGCCTGGAGTGGGACTAGCCCGAATGAGCAGTTCTTC	CAWSGTSPNEQFF
TRBD1	TRBV27	-	TRBJ1-2	15	TGTGCCAGCAGTTTATCGGGGACAGGGAGGTATGGCTACACCTTC	CASSLSGTGRYGYTF
TRBD2	TRBV28	-	TRBJ2-7	14	TGTGCCAGCAGGGACTTTAGCGGGAGGAGCGAGCAGTACTTC	CASRDFSGRSEQYF
-	TRBV7-9	once	TRBJ1-1	13	TGTTCCAGCAGCTTAGCACCGCCCGGTGAAGCTTTCTTT	CSSSLAPPGEAFF
-	TRBV2	-	TRBJ1-5	15	TGTGCCAGCAGTCGGTTGGACAATAGCAATCAGCCCCAGCATTTT	CASSRLDNSNQPQHF
-	TRBV4-3	-	TRBJ2-7	17	TGCGCCAGCAGCCAAGACCCTTTCCGGGAACCTTGGGACGAGCAGTACTTC	CASSQDPFREPWDEQYF